Shown below are 24 T cell receptor beta chains from a single sample sequenced in a study of regulatory T cells in long-lasting Graves disease. The time point: newly diagnosed GD, antithyroid drugs for less than 3 months. PBMCs were the source of the RNA used for TCR sequencing. Relying on iRepertoire HTBI primers and Arm-PCR of CDR3 regions, the team built TCR beta libraries. TCRdb recomputed calls from the multiplex PCR reads with MiXCR, one row per CDR3 protein. The sample shows 250,000 to 300,000 distinct CDR3 sequences, roughly 18% of them seen only once. This same sample was also taken into another study, of T cells in Graves' hyperthyroidism and ophthalmopathy.

This sample comprised peripheral blood mononuclear cells (PBMCs), obtained at new diagnosis, from a patient treated with antithyroid drugs. The receptors were gathered from a woman in her twenties or thirties with Graves disease.

This clonotype was found many times. The chain joins TRBV9 to TRBJ2-1, with D possibly being TRBD1 (5 bases). Trimming shortened V by 0 bases and J by 5 bases, and 12 bases separated the two germline ends. Germline-derived CDR1 and CDR2 are SGDLS and YYNGEE. The CDR3 loop spans 15 amino acids. In nucleotides, the CDR3 is TGTGCCAGCAGCGTAGACCAGGGATTCAACAATGAGCAGTTCTTC. The encoded protein is CASSVDQGFNNEQFF.

This clonotype was recorded many times. The genes are TRBV19 and TRBJ1-1; D possibly corresponds to TRBD1 (5 bases). This CDR3 has 14 amino acids. Looked up from germline, CDR1 is LNHDA and CDR2 is SQIVND (reference sequence). The V and J ends lost 5 bases and 1 base respectively, with 11 bases between them. CDR3: CASSWEGTNTEAFF. DNA for the CDR3: TGTGCCAGTAGTTGGGAAGGGACGAACACTGAAGCTTTCTTT.

This chain links TRBV20-1 with TRBJ2-5; a weak D match, TRBD2 (5 bases). The ends were cut back, 6 bases at V and 5 bases at J, with 10 bases in the middle. The CDR3 is made up of 11 amino acids. Germline loops: CDR1 DFQATT, CDR2 SNEGSKA (reference sequence). Here the CDR3 reads CSAAPGETQYF. CDR3 coding DNA: TGCAGTGCGGCCCCGGGGGAGACCCAGTACTTC.

This clonotype was detected many times. The chain employs TRBV12-3 or TRBV12-4 and TRBJ1-2; D possibly corresponds to TRBD1 (5 bases). The CDR3 has 16 amino acids. Trimming removed 4 bases at V and 1 base at J, with 16 bases between. The CDR3 sequence is CASSSLLTELNYGYTF. In DNA form, the CDR3 reads TGTGCCAGCAGTTCCCTCCTGACAGAGCTTAACTATGGCTACACCTTC.

This rearrangement joins TRBV4-1 to TRBJ1-3, with D perhaps TRBD1 (6 bases). V lost 0 bases and J lost 1, with 10 bases in between. CDR3 length equals 16 residues. The germline gives CDR1 MGHRA, CDR2 YSYEKL. CDR3 bases: TGCGCCAGCAGCCAAGATACAGGGTTTTCTGGAAACACCATATATTTT. Translated: CASSQDTGFSGNTIYF.

This clonotype came up many times. The chain combines TRBV27 with TRBJ1-2; 7 bases line up with TRBD1. The J segment lost 7 bases and the V segment lost 8 bases, leaving 10 bases of the junction unmatched. From germline, CDR1 is MNHEY and CDR2 SMNVEV (reference sequence). The CDR3 is 13 amino acids. For the CDR3, the DNA is TGTGCCAGCTCTAAACCAGGGGGTCCTGGCTACACCTTC. Translation: CASSKPGGPGYTF.

The rearrangement joins TRBV20-1 to TRBJ2-1; 11 bases match TRBD2. The J call is doubtful: the DNA matches TRBJ2-5 better. The CDR3 totals 15 residues. Germline V gene lookup returns CDR1 DFQATT and CDR2 SNEGSKA (reference sequence). CDR3 residues: CSARDGTSGQETQYF. DNA of the CDR3: TGCAGTGCTAGAGATGGGACTAGCGGACAAGAGACCCAGTACTTC.

This clonotype was picked up many times. The rearrangement uses TRBV3-1 and TRBJ2-2, with D unclear. Germline values: CDR1 LGHDT, CDR2 YNNKEL (reference sequence). V dropped 4 bases and J dropped 12 bases, with 15 bases sitting between them. The CDR3 is 13 residues long. This CDR3 is CASSLYSSRKLFF. The CDR3 nucleotides are TGTGCCAGCAGCCTTTACTCCAGCCGGAAGCTGTTTTTT.

The chain links TRBV6-2 or TRBV6-3 to TRBJ2-2; D might be TRBD1 or TRBD2, each matching 5 bases. The germline CDR1 and CDR2 sequences are MNHEY and SVGEGT. The CDR3 has 14 residues. V gave up 5 bases and J gave up 7 bases, with 14 bases separating them. The CDR3 region is CASSGARGNGELFF. DNA for the CDR3: TGTGCCAGCAGTGGGGCGCGAGGGAACGGGGAGCTGTTTTTT.

This clonotype has only a few counts. V gene TRBV5-6 combines with J gene TRBJ1-2; TRBD1 matches at 9 bases. Losses at the gene ends were 6 bases for V and 3 bases for J; bases not matched to a gene: 6. Germline lookup yields CDR1 SGHDT and CDR2 YYEEEE. This CDR3 region has 14 residues. The CDR3 DNA reads TGTGCCAGCAACACGGACAGGGGTTACTATGGCTACACCTTC. The encoded protein is CASNTDRGYYGYTF.

As concerns this clonotype: A much larger clone differs by one base, so this may be a read error. The V and J genes are TRBV29-1 and TRBJ2-7, with a tentative D call TRBD2 (5 bases). V was trimmed by 4 bases and J by 0 bases, leaving 10 bases between them. The CDR3 covers 13 residues. Germline values: CDR1 SQVTM, CDR2 ANQGSEA. CDR3 sequence (DNA): TGCAGCGTTGGAGGACGGGGCTCCTACGAGCAGTACTTC. It codes for CSVGGRGSYEQYF.

As to this clonotype: The DNA is left out, because the CDR3 cannot be placed on it with certainty; the CDR3 is given as TCRdb lists it. The chain is built from TRBV20-1 and TRBJ1-1; the table names TRBD1, a call not compared with the DNA. The length of the CDR3 is 22 amino acids, counting both ends. Germline-derived CDR1 and CDR2 are DFQATT and SNEGSKA (reference sequence). CDR3 sequence: CSARGQRVEYEQYFGPGTEAFF.

This clonotype has more than one count but fewer than ten. The rearrangement uses TRBV10-2 and TRBJ1-3; tentative D call: TRBD1 (5 bases). The germline V gene encodes CDR1 WSHSY and CDR2 SAAADI. This CDR3 spans 14 amino acids. Trimming removed 8 bases at V and 0 bases at J, with 11 bases between. CDR3 sequence: CASAGGSSGNTIYF. CDR3 in DNA: TGCGCCAGCGCCGGGGGGAGCTCTGGAAACACCATATATTTT.

As to this clonotype: The junction shows a germline mismatch at one end, possibly a read error. The chain combines TRBV19 with TRBJ1-5, with D hard to call. The CDR3 is 16 residues long. The germline gives CDR1 LNHDA, CDR2 SQIVND (reference sequence). The CDR3 DNA follows: TGTGCCAGTAGTCCCAGTAGAGGTTTGAGCATTCAGCCCCAGCATTTT. Its translation: CASSPSRGLSIQPQHF. The full variable domain, rest sourced from reference TRBV19 and TRBJ1-5, is DGGITQSPKYLFRKEGQNVTLSCEQNLNHDAMYWYRQDPGQGLRLIYYSQIVNDFQKGDIAEGYSVSREKKESFPLTVTSAQKNPTAFYLCASSPSRGLSIQPQHFGDGTRLSIL.

This clonotype was found many times. The chain is built from TRBV4-1 and TRBJ1-4; D gene ambiguous. Trimming pared 4 bases from V and 4 bases from J, leaving 10 bases between. The CDR3 runs 14 residues. The germline V gene has CDR1 MGHRA and CDR2 YSYEKL. The DNA for the CDR3 is TGCGCCAGCAGCCCCAAGGCCAGTAATGAAAAACTGTTTTTT. Its protein product is CASSPKASNEKLFF.

This clonotype showed up just a few times. This may be a read error: a much more frequent sequence differs by one nucleotide. The chain employs TRBV6-1 and TRBJ1-2; D ambiguous. CDR3 length: 11 residues. Trimming pared 4 bases from V and 6 bases from J, leaving 6 bases between. The germline CDR1 and CDR2 sequences are MNHNS and SASEGT. The CDR3 region has the DNA TGTGCCAGCAGTGGACTAAATGGCTACACCTTC. The encoded protein is CASSGLNGYTF.

This clonotype was recorded many times. The CDR3 bases are TGTGCCAGCAGCTTAGATAACGGGGGGGCCATAAATGAGCAGTTCTTC. This gives the protein CASSLDNGGAINEQFF. The chain links TRBV7-6 to TRBJ2-1, with TRBD2 identical over 8 bases. CDR3 length: 16 amino acids. Germline CDR1 SGHVS, CDR2 FNYEAQ. The junction had 9 bases not matched to a gene; V was cut back by 1 base and J by 7 bases.

This clonotype appeared many times. This chain links TRBV27 with TRBJ2-7; TRBD1 matches 7 bases. Germline CDR1 and CDR2: MNHEY and SMNVEV (reference sequence). The CDR3 is 14 residues long. Losses at the gene ends were 6 bases for V and 0 bases for J; bases not matched to a gene: 5. The CDR3 DNA sequence: TGTGCCAGCAGAGACAGGGCCAGCTCCTACGAGCAGTACTTC. It yields the protein CASRDRASSYEQYF.

At least ten counts were recorded for this clonotype. The CDR3 DNA reads TGTGCCAGCATATACAACACTGAAGCTTTCTTT. Protein: CASIYNTEAFF. V usage is TRBV28 and J usage is TRBJ1-1; D is undetermined. Trimming left V 7 bases short and J 2 bases short, with 5 bases between. The CDR3 covers 11 residues. Looked up from germline, CDR1 is MDHEN and CDR2 is SYDVKM.

In this sample, this clonotype turned up many times. The J gene is TRBJ2-2, the V gene TRBV20-1; D perhaps matches TRBD2 (5 bases). V was shortened by 0 bases and J by 6 bases, with 14 bases between the two germline ends. The CDR3 is 15 residues long. Looked up from germline, CDR1 is DFQATT and CDR2 is SNEGSKA (reference sequence). CDR3 amino acids: CSARDQPGVAGELFF. The DNA for the CDR3 is TGCAGTGCTAGAGATCAACCCGGGGTGGCCGGGGAGCTGTTTTTT.

At least ten counts were recorded for this clonotype. This rearrangement joins TRBV20-1 to TRBJ2-5; 7 nucleotides line up with TRBD1. The V segment lost 0 bases and the J segment 5 bases; nucleotides outside the gene matches: 15. The CDR3 is made up of 17 amino acids. Germline V gene sequence: CDR1 DFQATT, CDR2 SNEGSKA (reference sequence). The CDR3 spells CSARDLKEIGGGETQYF. In nucleotides, the CDR3 is TGCAGTGCTAGAGATCTAAAAGAGATAGGGGGCGGCGAGACCCAGTACTTC.

This clonotype was counted many times. The chain combines TRBV29-1 with TRBJ1-1; no definite D call. In germline, CDR1 is SQVTM, CDR2 ANQGSEA. This CDR3 is 12 amino acids long. V was cut by 6 bases and J by 0 bases, with 8 bases left in between. DNA for the CDR3: TGCAGCGTCGGAAATATGAACACTGAAGCTTTCTTT. Translated, it gives CSVGNMNTEAFF.

This clonotype was seen repeatedly, ten times or more. J is TRBJ2-1 and V is TRBV9; tentatively, D is TRBD2 (6 bases). The CDR3 has 15 amino acids. The V gene's germline CDR1 is SGDLS and CDR2 YYNGEE. The V end lost 4 bases, the J end lost 10 bases, and 21 bases lay between the germline ends. The CDR3 reads CASSHTGMGAGEQFF. The CDR3 region has the DNA TGTGCCAGCAGCCACACCGGGATGGGCGCGGGGGAGCAGTTCTTC. The whole variable domain, filled in from reference TRBV9 and TRBJ2-1, reads DSGVTQTPKHLITATGQRVTLRCSPRSGDLSVYWYQQSLDQGLQFLIQYYNGEERAKGNILERFSAQQFPDLHSELNLSSLELGDSALYFCASSHTGMGAGEQFFGPGTRLTVL.

The sample holds many counts of this clonotype. CDR3 in DNA: TGTGCCAGCAGTGAAGTAATCCGGCTAGCGGGGGGGAACTGGGCCTACAATGAGCAGTTCTTC. It codes for CASSEVIRLAGGNWAYNEQFF. The chain has TRBV25-1 and TRBJ2-1, with 12 bases aligning to TRBD2. Germline values: CDR1 MGHDK, CDR2 SYGVNS. The V segment lost 2 bases and the J segment 2 bases; nucleotides outside the gene matches: 16. This CDR3 contains 21 residues.